These 22 T cell receptor beta chains came from one sample sequenced in a study of spatial heterogeneity in lung cancer. TCRdb re-called the 5' RACE reads with MiXCR, one entry per CDR3 protein. Of about 2,700 distinct CDR3 sequences listed, roughly 8.5% were seen once; the top ten hold 35% to 45%. Described time point: sample taken at primary tumor resection. Whole RNA, which was extracted from tumor, nontumor lung tissue or frozen PBMC, was sequenced without any cell sorting. The sample consisted of normal lung tissue next to the tumor, taken at surgery. The receptor source for this set is a male donor with early-stage non-small cell lung cancer.

By share of the sample, this clonotype is medium-sized. This beta chain lies outside the target of a library built for alpha chains; its clone size means little. The V call is TRBV20-1, the J call TRBJ1-5; D not resolved. CDR1 is DFQATT and CDR2 is SNEGSKA in the germline V gene (reference sequence). Trimming stripped 5 bases from V and 2 bases from J, with 7 bases between. This CDR3 spans 12 amino acids. In nucleotides, the CDR3 is TGCAGTGCTTGGACGGGCAATCAGCCCCAGCATTTT. It translates to CSAWTGNQPQHF.

By its share, this clonotype is medium-sized. Since the library was made to target alpha chains, this beta chain is a stray read and its abundance is not meaningful. The DNA of the CDR3 is TGTGCCAGCAGTCACGAGAACAGGGGGATACAGTTCTTC. Translation: CASSHENRGIQFF. V and J are TRBV6-2 or TRBV6-3 and TRBJ2-1, with 8 bases fitting TRBD1. This CDR3 spans 13 amino acids. With 5 bases clipped from V and 13 bases from J, the junction kept 10 bases outside the gene matches. In germline, CDR1 is MNHEY, CDR2 SVGEGT.

This clonotype is large in the sample. With the library built for alpha chains, this beta chain is off target and its frequency is not meaningful. This chain connects TRBV27 to TRBJ2-7, with D unresolved. Germline CDR1 reads MNHEY; CDR2 reads SMNVEV (reference sequence). V lost 2 bases, J lost 5 bases, and 13 bases lay in between. This CDR3 contains 14 residues. For the CDR3, the DNA is TGTGCCAGCAGTTTAGGAGCCCCACTAAACGAGCAGTACTTC. Protein product: CASSLGAPLNEQYF.

In its sample, this clonotype was seen many times. A library prepared for alpha chains yielded this beta chain as an off-target read; its size is of little meaning. The chain employs TRBV7-6 and TRBJ2-7; TRBD1 aligns across 8 bases. The germline gives CDR1 SGHVS, CDR2 FNYEAQ. CDR3 size: 15 residues. J gave up 2 bases and V 5 bases, and 8 bases lay outside the gene matches. The CDR3 loop reads CASSPQGAAAYEQYF. DNA for the CDR3: TGTGCCAGCAGCCCCCAGGGGGCAGCAGCCTACGAGCAGTACTTC.

This clonotype is medium-sized. As an off-target read in a library built for alpha chains, this beta chain has a frequency of little significance. This sequence joins TRBV18 and TRBJ2-7; either TRBD1 or TRBD2 may fit D (6 bases each). The CDR3 covers 15 residues. V was shortened by 6 bases and J by 2 bases, with 17 bases between the two germline ends. CDR1 is KGHSH and CDR2 is LQKENI in the germline V gene. CDR3 in DNA: TGTGCCAGCTCCACCGGGGGACAAGCGACCTACGAGCAGTACTTC. This codes for CASSTGGQATYEQYF.

Worth noting for this clonotype: With the library built for alpha chains, this beta chain is off target and its frequency is not meaningful. This rearrangement joins TRBV20-1 to TRBJ2-3; 11 nucleotides line up with TRBD2. The CDR3 contains 17 residues. CDR1 and CDR2 from the germline V gene are DFQATT and SNEGSKA (reference sequence). J lost 2 bases, V lost 6 bases, and 13 bases had no gene match. The CDR3 region is CSAPLAGALPSTDTQYF. CDR3 coding DNA: TGCAGTGCCCCACTAGCGGGGGCGCTCCCTTCCACAGATACGCAGTATTTT.

This clonotype was recorded at least ten times. This beta chain slipped into a library made for alpha chains as a stray read, so its size is not meaningful. The chain links TRBV7-9 to TRBJ2-7; 7 bases align to TRBD2. The trim removed 6 bases at V and 0 bases at J, leaving 5 bases unmatched. Germline CDR1 and CDR2: SEHNR and FQNEAQ (reference sequence). This CDR3 spans 14 amino acids. The CDR3 coding sequence is TGTGCCAGCAGTCTTAGCGGGTCCTCCTACGAGCAGTACTTC. This translates into CASSLSGSSYEQYF.

This clonotype rates as medium-sized. As an off-target read in a library built for alpha chains, this beta chain has a frequency of little significance. This sequence joins TRBV19 and TRBJ2-1; TRBD2 might be the D (5 bases). The CDR3 sequence is 13 residues long. V lost 3 bases and J 3 bases, leaving 6 bases between the germline ends. Germline CDR1 and CDR2: LNHDA and SQIVND (reference sequence). CDR3 amino acids: CASSIRDYNEQFF. The CDR3 DNA reads TGTGCCAGTAGTATCCGGGACTACAATGAGCAGTTCTTC. Supplemented by reference TRBV19 and TRBJ2-1, the full variable domain reads DGGITQSPKYLFRKEGQNVTLSCEQNLNHDAMYWYRQDPGQGLRLIYYSQIVNDFQKGDIAEGYSVSREKKESFPLTVTSAQKNPTAFYLCASSIRDYNEQFFGPGTRLTVL.

There are many counts of this clonotype. Because the library targeted alpha chains, this beta chain is an off-target read whose size means little. The CDR3 region is CASSLRLGDRSGSPYGYTF. The CDR3 DNA is TGTGCCAGCAGCTTAAGGTTGGGAGATAGATCAGGGAGCCCATATGGCTACACCTTC. This chain joins TRBV7-8 and TRBJ1-2, with a possible D match to TRBD1 (5 bases). The ends were cut back, 2 bases at V and 5 bases at J, with 27 bases in the middle. Germline CDR1 and CDR2: SGHVS and FQNEAQ. The CDR3 contains 19 residues.

In regard to this clonotype: The library was built for alpha chains, so this beta chain is an off-target read and its size means little. The chain is built from TRBV11-2 and TRBJ1-1, with 9 bases matching TRBD1. V trimming: 3 bases; J trimming: 6 bases; junction bases outside the gene matches: 5. There are 14 residues in the CDR3. CDR1 is SGHAT, CDR2 FQNNGV, per germline. The CDR3 DNA is TGTGCCAGCAGCTTGACAGGGGGGGAAGCTGAAGCTTTCTTT. Its protein is CASSLTGGEAEAFF.

By its share, this clonotype is medium-sized. The library was prepared for alpha chains; this beta chain is a stray read, so its frequency means little. The genes are TRBV7-2 and TRBJ2-1, with 7 bases lining up with TRBD2. CDR3 length: 19 residues. Germline V CDR1 and CDR2: SGHTA, FQGNSA. Trimming at V came to 6 bases and at J to 1 base, leaving 18 bases not matched to a gene. Here the CDR3 DNA reads TGTGCCAGCAGGCTTGGGGGAGGGCGCGGGGAGGGATCCTACAATGAGCAGTTCTTC. Protein sequence: CASRLGGGRGEGSYNEQFF.

This clonotype was found many times. This beta chain turned up in a library designed for alpha chains; as an off-target read, its abundance says little. The chain employs TRBV7-9 and TRBJ1-2; D gene ambiguous. There are 14 residues in the CDR3. Germline CDR1 reads SEHNR; CDR2 reads FQNEAQ (reference sequence). V was shortened by 5 bases and J by 8 bases, with 18 bases between the two germline ends. CDR3 nucleotides: TGTGCCAGCAGCCCTAGCGGTTACGGGATGGGCTACACCTTC. Its translation is CASSPSGYGMGYTF.

This clonotype was found a few times. Within a library made for alpha chains, this beta chain is off target, and its count is uninformative. The V gene is TRBV12-3 or TRBV12-4, the J gene TRBJ1-1; no clear D. CDR3 length: 14 amino acids. V was shortened by 1 base and J by 2 bases, with 8 bases between the two germline ends. As DNA, the CDR3 is TGTGCCAGCAGTTTAGGACAAACTAACACTGAAGCTTTCTTT. This codes for CASSLGQTNTEAFF.

There are many counts of this clonotype. This beta chain was picked up by a library intended for alpha chains and is off target, so its count carries little meaning. This rearrangement joins TRBV20-1 to TRBJ2-1; TRBD2 matches at 14 bases. The CDR3 is 16 residues long. J lost 10 bases, V lost 3 bases, and 11 bases had no gene match. The germline V gene has CDR1 DFQATT and CDR2 SNEGSKA (reference sequence). CDR3 sequence: CSASPSGLAGEDEQFF. The DNA for the CDR3 is TGCAGTGCTAGTCCTTCGGGACTAGCGGGAGAGGACGAGCAGTTCTTC.

Within the sample, this clonotype is medium-sized. This beta chain is an unintended read in a library built for alpha chains; its size means little. The V call is TRBV2, the J call TRBJ2-4, with D unresolved. Trimming removed 7 bases from V and 3 bases from J, with 4 bases in between. This CDR3 region has 11 residues. The germline CDR1 and CDR2 sequences are SNHLY and FYNNEI. The CDR3 coding sequence is TGTGCCAGCACCGGCAAAAACATTCAGTACTTC. Protein sequence: CASTGKNIQYF.

By sample fraction, this clonotype is medium-sized. The size of this beta chain means little, since it is a stray read in a library made for alpha chains. The chain links TRBV5-5 to TRBJ2-3, with 13 bases that match TRBD2. Germline values: CDR1 SGHKS, CDR2 YYEKEE (reference sequence). This CDR3 is 16 amino acids long. Losses at the gene ends were 4 bases for V and 2 bases for J; bases not matched to a gene: 4. The CDR3 region is CASSAGLAGVTDTQYF. The CDR3 bases are TGTGCCAGCAGCGCCGGACTAGCGGGAGTCACAGATACGCAGTATTTT.

By sample share, this clonotype is medium-sized. This beta chain is an off-target read within a library intended for alpha chains, so its frequency means little. The V gene is TRBV28, the J gene TRBJ2-7, with D unresolved. The CDR3 loop spans 13 amino acids. Trimming shortened V by 6 bases and J by 0 bases, and 9 bases separated the two germline ends. The germline CDR1 and CDR2 sequences are MDHEN and SYDVKM. CDR3 nucleotide sequence: TGTGCCAGCAGCACGGTCCCCTCCTACGAGCAGTACTTC. This gives the protein CASSTVPSYEQYF.

By share, this clonotype ranks as medium-sized (0.01 to 0.1%). A library made for alpha chains picked up this beta chain off target, so its size means little. The gene calls are TRBV6-5 and TRBJ2-3; no clear D. Trimming removed 0 bases at V and 6 bases at J, with 7 bases between. Germline V gives CDR1 MNHEY, CDR2 SVGAGI. CDR3 length: 13 residues. CDR3 bases: TGTGCCAGCAGTTACTCTCAGGCCGATACGCAGTATTTT. This gives the protein CASSYSQADTQYF.

In this sample, this clonotype is medium-sized. A library prepared for alpha chains yielded this beta chain as an off-target read; its size is of little meaning. The V gene is TRBV5-4, the J gene TRBJ2-7; TRBD1 agrees at 12 bases. This CDR3 is built from 17 residues. Germline assignment: CDR1 SGHNT and CDR2 YYREEE (reference sequence). Losses at the gene ends were 4 bases for V and 3 bases for J; bases not matched to a gene: 11. CDR3 sequence reads: CASSPGTGGRIDYEQYF. The CDR3 DNA follows: TGTGCCAGCAGCCCCGGGACAGGGGGCCGGATTGACTACGAGCAGTACTTC.

By proportion, this clonotype is medium-sized. Since it is a stray read in a library aimed at alpha chains, this beta chain has a size that is not meaningful. The chain links TRBV10-3 to TRBJ2-7; 13 bases fit TRBD2. The CDR3 has 14 residues. Germline assignment: CDR1 ENHRY and CDR2 SYGVKD. J gave up 4 bases and V 7 bases, and 4 bases lay outside the gene matches. The CDR3 nucleotides read TGTGCCATCACCCGGACTAGCGGGAGTTACGAGCAGTACTTC. It translates to CAITRTSGSYEQYF.

This clonotype was seen many times. This beta chain is an off-target read within a library intended for alpha chains, so its frequency means little. This chain uses TRBV18 with TRBJ2-5, with D unresolved. Trimming left V 3 bases short and J 4 bases short, with 9 bases between. Germline CDR1 is KGHSH and CDR2 is LQKENI. The CDR3 totals 13 residues. CDR3 sequence reads: CASSPSSAETQYF. The CDR3 coding sequence is TGTGCCAGCTCACCGAGTTCCGCAGAGACCCAGTACTTC.

This clonotype is labeled medium-sized. A library prepared for alpha chains yielded this beta chain as an off-target read; its size is of little meaning. The chain is built from TRBV5-1 and TRBJ2-6; 7 nucleotides align to TRBD1. The CDR3 loop spans 16 amino acids. V trimming: 0 bases; J trimming: 4 bases; junction bases outside the gene matches: 4. CDR1 is SGHRS, CDR2 YFSETQ, per germline. The CDR3 DNA is TGCGCCAGCAGCTTGGCAACAGGGGCCGGGGCCAACGTCCTGACTTTC. The encoded protein is CASSLATGAGANVLTF.